Listed below are T cell receptor beta chains from one sample, sequenced in a study of T-cell memory formation after mild COVID-19. TCRdb analysed the 5' RACE reads with MiXCR anew, one entry per CDR3 protein. The sample includes 100,000 to 150,000 distinct CDR3 sequences, around 15% of them seen just once. The sample taken for sequencing was PBMCs or a T cell subset sorted from them (not recorded which). These receptors came from a man aged 18-30 years who had mild COVID-19 (a few samples of this study predate the infection). Cell type and time point are not known. CDR3s include the opening cysteine and the closing phenylalanine or tryptophan.

V gene	J gene	CDR3 protein
TRBV20-1	TRBJ1-1	CSAREGARNTEAFF
TRBV12-3/TRBV12-4	TRBJ2-5	CASSLNGYQETQYF
TRBV5-1	TRBJ2-5	CASTEGTSLETQYF
TRBV28	TRBJ1-1	CASSESDHEAFF
TRBV7-2	TRBJ2-3	CASSLMTDTQYF
TRBV5-1	TRBJ2-2	CASRDGPLRAGELFF
TRBV7-2	TRBJ1-5	CASSLAPSNQPQHF
TRBV7-2	TRBJ1-1	CASTFQRGEAEAFF
TRBV15	TRBJ1-4	CATSRDKGWDEKLFF
TRBV18	TRBJ2-5	CASSEDRVAQYF
TRBV12-3/TRBV12-4	TRBJ1-5	CASSRTGLVGQPQHF
TRBV28	TRBJ1-1	CASSPIGGVRTEAFF
TRBV21-1	TRBJ1-5	CASSKGTGAYQPQHF
TRBV7-9	TRBJ2-7	CASSFGLAGYLVEQYF
TRBV5-4	TRBJ2-5	CASQNGLAGARGETQYF
TRBV29-1	TRBJ1-2	CSVVHSIETDGYTF
TRBV19	TRBJ2-3	CASSMGAGEISSTDTQYF
TRBV7-2	TRBJ1-1	CASSPGSTITEAFF
TRBV4-2	TRBJ2-1	CASSQDGVAGVSYYNEQFF
TRBV9	TRBJ2-2	CASRARAPTGELFF
TRBV11-3	TRBJ2-1	CASSLYGVNEQFF
TRBV29-1	TRBJ1-1	CSAWTGGDTEAFF
TRBV20-1	TRBJ2-5	CSARLAGAGETQYF
TRBV7-2	TRBJ1-2	CASSVGQGYGYTF
TRBV29-1	TRBJ1-1	CSVRTGRWTEAFF
TRBV4-1	TRBJ2-5	CASSQVSGGETQYF
TRBV24-1	TRBJ2-3	CATSAEVNTQYF
TRBV30	TRBJ2-3	CAWSPSTDTQYF
TRBV7-2	TRBJ2-3	CASSRTGVDTQYF
TRBV3-1	TRBJ1-1	CASSQGTQGDTEAFF
TRBV24-1	TRBJ2-1	CATSDHQAGGEQFF
TRBV20-1	TRBJ1-2	CSASSVPLEGYTF
TRBV9	TRBJ2-3	CASSPSPQFGDTQYF
TRBV24-1	TRBJ2-2	CATSDWGAGTGELFF
TRBV7-9	TRBJ2-3	CASTLGTSGRHTQYF
TRBV28	TRBJ2-6	CASSFWLSGANVLTF
TRBV4-3	TRBJ2-1	CASSQVRERQFF
TRBV4-2	TRBJ1-3	CASSQDRVDFSGNTIYF
TRBV7-9	TRBJ2-5	CASSLVRPSGLEETQYF
TRBV3-1	TRBJ1-1	CASSQAGSLIADTEAFF
TRBV12-3/TRBV12-4	TRBJ2-7	CASSYTLPWEQYF
TRBV25-1	TRBJ2-7	CASSEWGRTYEQYF
TRBV6-2/TRBV6-3	TRBJ2-1	CASNRGGSSYNEQFF